Presented here are 17 T cell receptor beta chains from one specimen sequenced in a study of glioma-infiltrating T cells. TCR alpha and beta CDR3 regions were amplified from RNA using iRepertoire nested multiplex PCR. TCRdb called the multiplex PCR reads again in MiXCR, with one record for every CDR3 protein. Seen here are under 150,000 distinct CDR3 sequences, about two fifths observed once, and the top ten hold around 20%. Specimen: glioma tissue, nonneoplastic brain tissue, or PBMCs (not recorded which). The source is a human donor with low-grade glioma or glioblastoma, undergoing nonglioma brain surgery, or in good health (not recorded which).

This rearrangement joins TRBV20-1 to TRBJ2-7; 8 positions match TRBD2. Losses at the gene ends were 6 bases for V and 5 bases for J; bases not matched to a gene: 9. The CDR3 runs to 13 residues. Per the germline V gene, CDR1 is DFQATT and CDR2 is SNEGSKA (reference sequence). In nucleotides, the CDR3 is TGCAGTGCCCGGGAGGGCCTGCTCAACGAGCAGTACTTC. The encoded protein is CSAREGLLNEQYF.

The chain combines TRBV4-1 with TRBJ2-3; 12 bases agree with TRBD2. CDR3 length: 17 amino acids. Germline V gives CDR1 MGHRA, CDR2 YSYEKL. The junction had 3 bases not matched to a gene; V was cut back by 1 base and J by 1 base. CDR3: CASSQGASGGGTDTQYF. The CDR3 DNA is TGCGCCAGCAGCCAAGGGGCTAGCGGGGGGGGCACAGATACGCAGTATTTT.

V and J are TRBV6-6 and TRBJ2-7; perhaps TRBD1 as D (5 bases). The CDR3 runs to 13 residues. Germline values: CDR1 MNHNY, CDR2 SVGAGI (reference sequence). V dropped 2 bases and J dropped 7 bases, with 12 bases sitting between them. CDR3: CASSYVDNREQYF. CDR3 coding DNA: TGTGCCAGCAGTTACGTGGACAATCGGGAGCAGTACTTC.

The genes are TRBV7-2 and TRBJ2-7, with 7 bases matching TRBD1. Trimming at V came to 3 bases and at J to 2 bases, leaving 4 bases not matched to a gene. There are 14 residues in the CDR3. Germline lookup yields CDR1 SGHTA and CDR2 FQGNSA. CDR3 coding DNA: TGTGCCAGCAGCTTTCACAGGGGACCCTACGAGCAGTACTTC. Its translation is CASSFHRGPYEQYF.

This clonotype has more than one count but fewer than ten. The genes are TRBV6-1 and TRBJ2-7; D not resolved. From germline, CDR1 is MNHNS and CDR2 SASEGT. The CDR3 is 15 residues long. V lost 6 bases and J 5 bases, leaving 20 bases between the germline ends. In DNA form, the CDR3 reads TGTGCCAGCAGCCACCCGGCGGCCGGGCTTGACGAGCAGTACTTC. Protein sequence: CASSHPAAGLDEQYF.

This clonotype was detected many times. J is TRBJ2-3 and V is TRBV7-2, with a tentative D call TRBD2 (6 bases). CDR1 and CDR2 (germline): SGHTA, FQGNSA. V was shortened by 2 bases and J by 4 bases, with 7 bases between the two germline ends. This CDR3 comprises 13 residues. This CDR3 is CASSLRGADTQYF. The CDR3 DNA follows: TGTGCCAGCAGCTTACGCGGGGCAGATACGCAGTATTTT. The full variable domain, in which reference TRBV7-2 and TRBJ2-3 provide the parts outside the CDR3, is GAGVSQSPSNKVTEKGKDVELRCDPISGHTALYWYRQSLGQGLEFLIYFQGNSAPDKSGLPSDRFSAERTGGSVSTLTIQRTQQEDSAVYLCASSLRGADTQYFGPGTRLTVL.

This clonotype has ten or more counts. The V call is TRBV24-1, the J call TRBJ1-1; D not certain. The length of the CDR3 is 15 residues. Germline CDR1 is KGHDR and CDR2 is SFDVKD. Trimming left V 0 bases short and J 1 base short, with 8 bases between. The CDR3 reads CATSDLSAGNTEAFF. The CDR3 DNA reads TGTGCCACCAGTGATTTGTCCGCAGGGAACACTGAAGCTTTCTTT.

The rearrangement links TRBV2 to TRBJ1-2, with D uncertain. Germline-derived CDR1 and CDR2 are SNHLY and FYNNEI. The length of the CDR3 is 13 residues. Deletions cut 3 bases from V and 4 bases from J, with 9 bases between. The CDR3 nucleotides are TGTGCCAGCAGTGACGGGCCCTTCTATGGCTACACCTTC. Protein product: CASSDGPFYGYTF.

The gene calls are TRBV2 and TRBJ2-6; D is uncertain. Germline loops: CDR1 SNHLY, CDR2 FYNNEI. The V and J ends lost 5 bases and 0 bases respectively, with 5 bases between them. This CDR3 has 14 residues. Here the CDR3 reads CASSLASGANVLTF. The CDR3 DNA follows: TGTGCCAGCAGTTTGGCCTCTGGGGCCAACGTCCTGACTTTC.

Only a few counts were recorded for this clonotype. The genes are TRBV29-1 and TRBJ2-5, with D unresolved. This CDR3 contains 11 residues. Trimming shortened V by 4 bases and J by 2 bases, and 5 bases separated the two germline ends. The germline gives CDR1 SQVTM, CDR2 ANQGSEA. CDR3 sequence (DNA): TGCAGCGTTGCTGGGCAAGAGACCCAGTACTTC. Translating it yields CSVAGQETQYF.

This clonotype came up a few times. The chain couples TRBV5-1 to TRBJ2-3; D may be TRBD2 (5 bases). Deletions cut 1 base from V and 2 bases from J, with 8 bases between. The CDR3 sequence is 14 residues long. CDR1 SGHRS and CDR2 YFSETQ come from the germline V gene. The CDR3 loop is CASSLPADTDTQYF. CDR3 DNA sequence: TGCGCCAGCAGCTTGCCAGCGGACACAGATACGCAGTATTTT.

This chain links TRBV20-1 with TRBJ2-1; 9 bases fit TRBD2. With V trimmed by 3 bases and J by 4 bases, 10 bases remained unmatched. The CDR3 has 16 amino acids. The germline V gene encodes CDR1 DFQATT and CDR2 SNEGSKA (reference sequence). The CDR3 is CSASESTSGLYNEQFF. CDR3 in DNA: TGCAGTGCTAGTGAATCGACTAGCGGTCTATACAATGAGCAGTTCTTC.

In this sample, this clonotype turned up a few times. The gene calls are TRBV6-1 and TRBJ2-7, with D perhaps matching TRBD1 (6 bases). Germline V gene lookup returns CDR1 MNHNS and CDR2 SASEGT. Trimming left V 6 bases short and J 3 bases short, with 12 bases between. The CDR3 spans 13 residues. CDR3 residues: CASRPRQVYEQYF. The CDR3 DNA sequence: TGTGCCAGCAGACCCCGACAGGTCTACGAGCAGTACTTC.

The J gene is TRBJ1-5, the V gene TRBV5-6, with D maybe TRBD1 (5 bases). Per the germline V gene, CDR1 is SGHDT and CDR2 is YYEEEE. The CDR3 runs 14 residues. Trimming left V 4 bases short and J 2 bases short, with 10 bases between. DNA for the CDR3: TGTGCCAGCAGCCCCACGACAGGCAATCAGCCCCAGCATTTT. Its protein product is CASSPTTGNQPQHF. Using reference TRBV5-6 and TRBJ1-5 for the parts outside the CDR3, the full variable domain is DAGVTQSPTHLIKTRGQQVTLRCSPKSGHDTVSWYQQALGQGPQFIFQYYEEEERQRGNFPDRFSGHQFPNYSSELNVNALLLGDSALYLCASSPTTGNQPQHFGDGTRLSIL.

This clonotype was seen just once. The junction shows a germline mismatch at one end, possibly a read error. The chain recombines TRBV2 with TRBJ1-1, with 7 bases matching TRBD1. The CDR3 spans 13 residues. Germline CDR1 reads SNHLY; CDR2 reads FYNNEI. CDR3 loop: CASSEPDRIEPFF. CDR3 bases: TGTGCCAGCAGCGAACCGGACAGGATTGAACCTTTCTTT.

The rearrangement joins TRBV18 to TRBJ1-1; D is possibly TRBD1 (6 bases). CDR1 KGHSH and CDR2 LQKENI come from the germline V gene. There are 12 residues in the CDR3. V lost 7 bases, J lost 4 bases, and 10 bases lay in between. The CDR3: CASLQGGTEAFF. DNA of the CDR3: TGTGCCAGCTTACAAGGGGGCACTGAAGCTTTCTTT.

This chain uses TRBV4-1 with TRBJ2-7; TRBD2 might be the D (7 bases). V lost 3 bases, J lost 7 bases, and 13 bases lay in between. The length of the CDR3 is 13 residues. Germline V gene lookup returns CDR1 MGHRA and CDR2 YSYEKL. CDR3 protein: CASSHPRGGEQYF. In DNA, the CDR3 is TGCGCCAGCAGCCACCCTAGGGGGGGGGAGCAGTACTTC.